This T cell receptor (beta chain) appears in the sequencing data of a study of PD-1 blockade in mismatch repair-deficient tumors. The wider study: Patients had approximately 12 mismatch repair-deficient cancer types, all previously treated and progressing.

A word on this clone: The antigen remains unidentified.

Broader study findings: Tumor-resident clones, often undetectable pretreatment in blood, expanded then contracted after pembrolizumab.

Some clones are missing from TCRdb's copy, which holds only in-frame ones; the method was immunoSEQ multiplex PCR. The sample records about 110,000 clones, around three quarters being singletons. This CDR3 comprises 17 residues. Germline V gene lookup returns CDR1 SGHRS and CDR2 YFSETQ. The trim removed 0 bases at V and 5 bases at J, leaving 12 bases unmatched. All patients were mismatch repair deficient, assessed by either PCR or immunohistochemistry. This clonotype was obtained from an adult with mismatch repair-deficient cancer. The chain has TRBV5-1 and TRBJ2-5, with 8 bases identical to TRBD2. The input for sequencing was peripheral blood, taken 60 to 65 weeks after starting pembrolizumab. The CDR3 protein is CASSLGAGENLRETQYF. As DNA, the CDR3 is TGCGCCAGCAGCTTGGGAGCGGGAGAGAACCTCCGGGAGACCCAGTACTTC.